This T cell receptor beta chain was obtained from a study of TIL therapy for anti-PD-1-resistant metastatic lung cancer. Per germline, CDR1 MGHDK and CDR2 SYGVNS. This CDR3 is 13 amino acids long. The J segment lost 5 bases and the V segment lost 10 bases, leaving 8 bases of the junction unmatched. Stated time point: pre-treatment sample, taken before nivolumab and TIL therapy. Most excised metastases sampled were pleural nodules or supraclavicular lymph nodes. Adults with stage 4 NSCLC were enrolled in a phase I trial. The immunoSEQ assay was v3. Sequencing depth was approximately 2 million read pairs for survey level, roughly 4.5-6 million for deep. TCRdb keeps only in-frame clones here, not all; method: immunoSEQ multiplex PCR. The sample has approximately 87,000 clones, roughly 65% seen once.

The receptor was isolated from a person between 25 and 79 years old with non-small cell lung cancer. V gene TRBV25-1 combines with J gene TRBJ1-2; TRBD1 matches 9 bases. The starting material was tumor tissue, obtained at baseline. The CDR3 here is CATPSGTGYGYTF. The DNA of the CDR3 is TGTGCCACCCCCTCGGGGACAGGGTATGGCTACACCTTC.